The table lists the clone carrying this T cell receptor beta chain with a few counts. These data are taken from a study of T cells in Graves' hyperthyroidism and ophthalmopathy. Researchers took RNA transcripts and amplified the TCR beta CDR3 regions from them. The TCR CDR3 first-round RT-PCR relied on the HTBI primer set. One entry per CDR3 protein, called by TCRdb with MiXCR from the multiplex PCR reads. This table holds about 760,000 distinct CDR3 sequences, under 45% found once. The CDR3 sequence is 13 residues long. Germline loops: CDR1 MNHEY, CDR2 SVGAGI. The V and J ends lost 6 bases and 2 bases respectively, with 10 bases between them.

What was sequenced was blood. This clonotype was sampled from a woman aged 40-49 years with Graves' hyperthyroidism. The chain uses TRBV6-5 and TRBJ1-2; D gene unclear. The CDR3 DNA follows: TGTGCCAGCAGCCCCTCGGGGAACTATGGCTACACCTTC. Its translation is CASSPSGNYGYTF.